The 25 T cell receptor beta chains below all came from one sample that was sequenced in a study of T cell repertoires in cytomegalovirus infection. From the reads, TCRdb called clonotypes with MiXCR, one entry per CDR3 protein. The data contain fewer than 650,000 distinct CDR3 sequences, 35% to 50% of them seen just once; the ten biggest clones take up over 45%. Antigen specificity for these receptors is unknown. Sequencing was performed on cultured PBMCs, taken from culture after CMV antigen stimulation. These receptors were obtained from a human donor in good health (CMV status not recorded). Some clones in this sample may be carry-over from other donors' samples.

This clonotype has a handful of counts. The CDR3 reads CASTGQGWNQPQHF. DNA of the CDR3: TGTGCCAGCACTGGACAGGGATGGAATCAGCCCCAGCATTTT. The gene calls are TRBV28 and TRBJ1-5, with 8 positions matching TRBD1. Germline assignment: CDR1 MDHEN and CDR2 SYDVKM. With 7 bases clipped from V and 4 bases from J, the junction kept 6 bases outside the gene matches. The CDR3 runs to 14 residues.

This clonotype came up a few times. The chain combines TRBV11-2 with TRBJ2-1, with D uncertain. The CDR3 contains 14 residues. V dropped 5 bases and J dropped 5 bases, with 13 bases sitting between them. CDR1 and CDR2 (germline): SGHAT, FQNNGV. The DNA for the CDR3 is TGTGCCAGCAGCCCGAGACCGACTGACAATGAGCAGTTCTTC. Translating it yields CASSPRPTDNEQFF.

Only a few counts were recorded for this clonotype. The gene calls are TRBV7-8 and TRBJ1-4; D ambiguous. V was cut by 8 bases and J by 5 bases, with 12 bases left in between. Germline assignment: CDR1 SGHVS and CDR2 FQNEAQ. This CDR3 is built from 13 residues. CDR3 coding DNA: TGTGCCAGCGAAGCCAGCATGAATGAAAAACTGTTTTTT. Translating gives CASEASMNEKLFF.

This sequence joins TRBV12-5 and TRBJ1-1; 7 bases align to TRBD1. CDR1 and CDR2 (germline): LGHNT, FRNRAP. Unmatched junction bases numbered 1, after V lost 6 bases and J lost 3 bases. The CDR3 sequence is 12 residues long. The CDR3 spells CASGGTDTEAFF. The CDR3 coding sequence is TGTGCTAGTGGGGGGACAGACACTGAAGCTTTCTTT.

Only a few counts were recorded for this clonotype. The chain couples TRBV7-2 to TRBJ2-7; 10 bases align to TRBD2. Trimming took 5 bases from V and 4 from J; bases not matched to a gene: 8. The germline V gene has CDR1 SGHTA and CDR2 FQGNSA. This CDR3 spans 15 amino acids. DNA of the CDR3: TGTGCCAGCAGCCTAAAGGCTAGCGGGAGTTACGAGCAGTACTTC. It specifies CASSLKASGSYEQYF.

V usage is TRBV25-1 and J usage is TRBJ2-5; D possibly corresponds to TRBD1 (5 bases). The CDR3 length is 16 residues. V was clipped by 1 base and J by 2 bases, with 14 bases between them. Germline CDR1 reads MGHDK; CDR2 reads SYGVNS. The CDR3 DNA reads TGTGCCAGCAGTGAATGGGGCGGTGGGCGTCAAGAGACCCAGTACTTC. Amino acid sequence: CASSEWGGGRQETQYF.

This rearrangement joins TRBV6-6 to TRBJ2-1, with TRBD2 matching 7 bases. In germline, CDR1 is MNHNY, CDR2 SVGAGI (reference sequence). The CDR3 spans 12 residues. V was clipped by 6 bases and J by 6 bases; unmatched bases: 2. The chain's CDR3 is CASRGLTNEQFF. In DNA form, the CDR3 reads TGTGCCAGCAGGGGACTAACCAATGAGCAGTTCTTC.

This clonotype has more than one count but fewer than ten. V usage is TRBV6-2 or TRBV6-3 and J usage is TRBJ2-3; 7 bases map to TRBD2. This CDR3 contains 19 residues. The J segment lost 5 bases and the V segment lost 0 bases, leaving 17 bases of the junction unmatched. Per germline, CDR1 MNHEY and CDR2 SVGEGT. DNA of the CDR3: TGTGCCAGCAGTTACTCGAGGCGTATGCGCGGGAGAATCGGAGATACGCAGTATTTT. Amino acids: CASSYSRRMRGRIGDTQYF.

This clonotype was recorded only once. The V gene is TRBV7-9, the J gene TRBJ2-5, with a possible D match to TRBD2 (6 bases). Germline loops: CDR1 SEHNR, CDR2 FQNEAQ (reference sequence). This CDR3 is 13 amino acids long. Trimming left V 6 bases short and J 5 bases short, with 13 bases between. The CDR3 DNA follows: TGTGCCAGCAGGGAGGGCGGGACTGAGACCCAGTACTTC. It yields the protein CASREGGTETQYF.

The rearrangement joins TRBV5-4 to TRBJ2-7, with 7 nucleotides matching TRBD1. The germline CDR1 and CDR2 sequences are SGHNT and YYREEE (reference sequence). The ends lost 0 bases at V and 4 bases at J; junction bases unmatched: 10. The CDR3 has 16 amino acids. This CDR3 is CASSLGAVTGLYEQYF. DNA for the CDR3: TGTGCCAGCAGCTTGGGGGCGGTGACAGGGTTGTACGAGCAGTACTTC.

The chain recombines TRBV6-1 with TRBJ2-7; D remains ambiguous. V lost 4 bases, J lost 3 bases, and 13 bases lay in between. Germline loops: CDR1 MNHNS, CDR2 SASEGT. This CDR3 has 14 residues. Written as DNA, the CDR3 is TGTGCCAGCAGTGTAAGACACCTCCTCTACGAGCAGTACTTC. Residues: CASSVRHLLYEQYF.

The table lists this clonotype with a few counts. The chain uses TRBV6-1 and TRBJ2-3; D unresolved. Trimming took 9 bases from V and 4 from J, leaving 11 bases between them. Per germline, CDR1 MNHNS and CDR2 SASEGT. The CDR3 loop spans 12 amino acids. Here the CDR3 DNA reads TGTGCCAGTCAATGGGAAGCAGATACGCAGTATTTT. Translated: CASQWEADTQYF.

This clonotype was seen a few times. The chain joins TRBV7-2 to TRBJ1-5; perhaps TRBD1 as D (6 bases). V was clipped by 7 bases and J by 7 bases, with 17 bases between them. The CDR3 runs 14 residues. The germline gives CDR1 SGHTA, CDR2 FQGNSA. This chain's CDR3 is CASTERGGGQPQHF. The CDR3 coding sequence is TGTGCCAGCACCGAGAGGGGGGGAGGCCAGCCCCAGCATTTT.

This clonotype came up a few times. The rearrangement joins TRBV10-1 to TRBJ2-5; TRBD2 agrees at 14 bases. The CDR3 sequence is 17 residues long. The V segment lost 6 bases and the J segment 5 bases; nucleotides outside the gene matches: 11. Germline lookup yields CDR1 WNHNN and CDR2 SYGVQD (reference sequence). The CDR3 spells CASSPGGTSGRRETQYF. As DNA, the CDR3 is TGCGCCAGCAGCCCGGGAGGGACTAGCGGGAGAAGGGAGACCCAGTACTTC.

The rearrangement joins TRBV6-2 or TRBV6-3 to TRBJ1-6; D remains ambiguous. V shed 2 bases and J shed 9 bases, with 5 bases lying between them. The CDR3 is made up of 12 amino acids. Germline V gene lookup returns CDR1 MNHEY and CDR2 SVGEGT. CDR3 region: CASSYQGSPLHF. The CDR3 coding sequence is TGTGCCAGCAGTTACCAAGGTTCACCCCTCCACTTT.

This clonotype was detected a few times. The chain carries TRBV4-2 and TRBJ2-3; TRBD2 agrees at 8 bases. V lost 0 bases, J lost 0 bases, and 2 bases stayed unmatched. Germline V lookup: CDR1 LGHNA, CDR2 YNFKEQ. The CDR3 is made up of 16 amino acids. Here the CDR3 reads CASSQELAASTDTQYF. The CDR3 DNA sequence: TGTGCCAGCAGCCAAGAACTAGCGGCTAGCACAGATACGCAGTATTTT.

This rearrangement joins TRBV12-3 or TRBV12-4 to TRBJ2-1; 8 positions agree with TRBD2. CDR3 length: 15 amino acids. With V trimmed by 2 bases and J by 5 bases, 5 bases remained unmatched. In nucleotides, the CDR3 is TGTGCCAGCAGTTTACCGGGGGGGTCGCACAATGAGCAGTTCTTC. Its translation: CASSLPGGSHNEQFF.

The chain uses TRBV5-1 and TRBJ2-3, with TRBD2 identical over 12 bases. The CDR3 runs 17 residues. V lost 1 base to trimming and J lost 1 base; unmatched junction nucleotides: 4. Per the germline V gene, CDR1 is SGHRS and CDR2 is YFSETQ. CDR3 DNA: TGCGCCAGCAGCTTGCGGACTAGCGGGAAGGGCACAGATACGCAGTATTTT. Translating gives CASSLRTSGKGTDTQYF.

The gene calls are TRBV28 and TRBJ2-7; TRBD1 matches at 7 bases. Germline trimming cut 1 base from V and 5 bases from J; bases unmatched to any gene: 17. Germline CDR1 is MDHEN and CDR2 is SYDVKM. The CDR3 has 18 amino acids. DNA for the CDR3: TGTGCCAGCAGTTTATCCCGGGACAGACTTTACGATTTGGACGAGCAGTACTTC. It translates to CASSLSRDRLYDLDEQYF.

The table lists this clonotype with many counts. This sequence joins TRBV7-2 and TRBJ1-1; 7 nucleotides match TRBD1. The V and J ends lost 5 bases and 5 bases, in that order; junction bases with no gene match: 8. Germline CDR1 is SGHTA and CDR2 is FQGNSA. The CDR3 has 14 amino acids. CDR3: CASSPTGMSTEAFF. DNA of the CDR3: TGTGCCAGCAGCCCGACAGGGATGAGTACTGAAGCTTTCTTT.

A few counts support this clonotype. The rearrangement joins TRBV6-1 to TRBJ2-7, with TRBD1 as a possible D gene (6 bases). V dropped 6 bases and J dropped 5 bases, with 14 bases sitting between them. Germline assignment: CDR1 MNHNS and CDR2 SASEGT. This CDR3 has 13 residues. CDR3 amino acids: CASRRTGRHEQYF. The CDR3 nucleotides read TGTGCCAGCAGACGAACAGGGCGTCACGAGCAGTACTTC.

This clonotype was counted a few times. The genes are TRBV11-2 and TRBJ2-1; TRBD2 matches 8 bases. Germline V gene lookup returns CDR1 SGHAT and CDR2 FQNNGV. V was pared by 1 base and J by 9 bases, with 8 bases of the junction left unmatched. CDR3 length equals 15 residues. The CDR3: CASSLGTGLGVEQFF. In nucleotides, the CDR3 is TGTGCCAGCAGCTTAGGGACGGGACTAGGGGTTGAGCAGTTCTTC.

The chain employs TRBV7-2 and TRBJ2-1; D remains ambiguous. The CDR3 extends over 13 amino acids. In germline, CDR1 is SGHTA, CDR2 FQGNSA. The V end was cut by 0 bases, the J end by 7 bases, with 7 bases between. The CDR3 reads CASSLAFENEQFF. Here the CDR3 DNA reads TGTGCCAGCAGCTTAGCATTTGAGAATGAGCAGTTCTTC.

This clonotype was detected ten times or more. The gene calls are TRBV7-2 and TRBJ2-7; 10 bases agree with TRBD1. CDR3 length: 16 residues. Germline CDR1 SGHTA, CDR2 FQGNSA. With V trimmed by 8 bases and J by 4 bases, 14 bases remained unmatched. The CDR3 spells CASALRDRGDSYEQYF. The DNA for the CDR3 is TGTGCCAGCGCCCTGCGGGACAGGGGAGATTCTTACGAGCAGTACTTC. The full variable domain, with the rest looked up from reference TRBV7-2 and TRBJ2-7, is GAGVSQSPSNKVTEKGKDVELRCDPISGHTALYWYRQSLGQGLEFLIYFQGNSAPDKSGLPSDRFSAERTGGSVSTLTIQRTQQEDSAVYLCASALRDRGDSYEQYFGPGTRLTVT.

This clonotype was found a few times. This rearrangement joins TRBV7-2 to TRBJ1-6; TRBD1 agrees at 8 bases. V trimming: 1 base; J trimming: 11 bases; junction bases outside the gene matches: 7. This CDR3 comprises 15 residues. Germline V gene data show CDR1 as SGHTA and CDR2 as FQGNSA. CDR3 protein: CASSLGQGMETPLHF. Here the CDR3 DNA reads TGTGCCAGCAGCTTAGGACAGGGGATGGAAACACCCCTCCACTTT.